Shown below are 26 T cell receptor beta chains from a single sample sequenced in a study of blood T cells in healthy people across ages. It was with a sample-barcoded 5' primer and a J-beta primer mix that a second PCR of roughly 7 to 12 cycles was run. TCRdb re-derived calls from the 5' RACE reads in MiXCR, one entry per CDR3 protein. The sample has 650,000 to 1,000,000 distinct CDR3 sequences; 30% to 45% are singletons. Sequencing was performed on blood. These receptors all come from a man aged 18 to 30 in good health.

The CDR3 DNA is TGTGCCAGCAGTGTCGACCCTGGGGGCACCGGGGAGCTGTTTTTT. Translation gives CASSVDPGGTGELFF. The chain is built from TRBV6-4 and TRBJ2-2, with D tentatively TRBD1 or TRBD2 (5 bases each). CDR3 length equals 15 residues. Germline V gives CDR1 MRHNA, CDR2 SNTAGT. V lost 4 bases and J lost 4, with 13 bases in between.

There are a few counts of this clonotype. The genes are TRBV7-2 and TRBJ2-5; D is tentatively TRBD1 or TRBD2 (7 bases each). V lost 6 bases, J lost 2 bases, and 19 bases lay in between. Germline assignment: CDR1 SGHTA and CDR2 FQGNSA. This CDR3 contains 16 residues. The CDR3 sequence is CASSSQTGRGQETQYF. The CDR3, as DNA: TGTGCCAGCAGTTCCCAGACAGGGAGGGGACAAGAGACCCAGTACTTC.

A note on this clonotype: A much larger clone differs from this one at a single base, so this may be a read error. The chain is built from TRBV10-2 and TRBJ2-3; 10 positions agree with TRBD2. The CDR3 totals 17 residues. CDR1 and CDR2 from the germline V gene are WSHSY and SAAADI. The CDR3 region is CASTGLAGARFTDMQYF. Here the CDR3 DNA reads TGCGCCAGCACTGGGCTAGCGGGGGCCCGTTTCACAGATATGCAGTATTTT.

This clonotype appeared many times. J is TRBJ2-1 and V is TRBV4-2; D perhaps matches TRBD2 (5 bases). The germline V and J ends were trimmed by 3 bases and 3 bases, with 12 bases remaining between them. Germline V gene data show CDR1 as LGHNA and CDR2 as YNFKEQ. The CDR3 is 15 residues long. CDR3 DNA: TGTGCCAGCAGCCATTACGCTAGCTTCTACAATGAGCAGTTCTTC. Translated, it gives CASSHYASFYNEQFF.

V usage is TRBV5-1 and J usage is TRBJ2-3, with TRBD1 as a possible D gene (6 bases). The V end lost 0 bases, the J end lost 9 bases, and 23 bases lay between the germline ends. Per the germline V gene, CDR1 is SGHRS and CDR2 is YFSETQ. This CDR3 is 17 amino acids long. CDR3 nucleotides: TGCGCCAGCAGCTTGGGACAGGTGGGGGAAGTAGTTGGGACGCAGTATTTT. Protein sequence: CASSLGQVGEVVGTQYF.

The chain couples TRBV20-1 to TRBJ2-1; 7 bases are shared with TRBD2. Per germline, CDR1 DFQATT and CDR2 SNEGSKA (reference sequence). CDR3 length equals 16 residues. With 3 bases clipped from V and 5 bases from J, the junction kept 13 bases outside the gene matches. The CDR3 DNA reads as TGCAGTGCTAGCCCGAGGGATGCGGGGGACCACAATGAGCAGTTCTTC. Residues: CSASPRDAGDHNEQFF.

This clonotype turned up a few times. V gene TRBV9 combines with J gene TRBJ2-1, with 8 bases matching TRBD1. Germline V gene lookup returns CDR1 SGDLS and CDR2 YYNGEE. CDR3 length: 14 residues. V shed 0 bases, J shed 5 bases, and the junction held 1 base outside the gene matches. The DNA for the CDR3 is TGTGCCAGCAGCGTAGGACAGGGGAACAATGAGCAGTTCTTC. Translated, it gives CASSVGQGNNEQFF.

This clonotype was detected a few times. The chain employs TRBV10-3 and TRBJ1-2, with D perhaps TRBD1 (6 bases). CDR1 ENHRY and CDR2 SYGVKD come from the germline V gene. CDR3 length equals 14 residues. The germline V and J ends were trimmed by 2 bases and 6 bases, with 13 bases remaining between them. CDR3: CAISEAEAGDGYTF. The CDR3 coding sequence is TGTGCCATCAGTGAGGCGGAGGCAGGGGATGGCTACACCTTC.

This clonotype was detected only a few times. The chain uses TRBV14 and TRBJ1-2; 7 nucleotides line up with TRBD1. CDR3 length: 17 residues. Trimming took 0 bases from V and 5 from J; bases not matched to a gene: 12. The germline gives CDR1 SGHDN, CDR2 FVKESK. The CDR3 loop reads CASSQEPSGTDPYGYTF. CDR3 coding DNA: TGTGCCAGCAGCCAAGAACCGAGTGGGACAGACCCTTATGGCTACACCTTC.

Notes on this clonotype: This could be a read error, since a much larger clone is one nucleotide away. This chain uses TRBV10-3 with TRBJ2-3; 10 positions agree with TRBD2. V lost 11 bases to trimming and J lost 2 bases; unmatched junction nucleotides: 10. The CDR3 is made up of 15 amino acids. Per germline, CDR1 ENHRY and CDR2 SYGVKD. Written as DNA, the CDR3 is TGTGCCGTCGGCGAGCGGGGGGGCTACACAGATACGCAGTATTTT. It translates to CAVGERGGYTDTQYF.

The rearrangement joins TRBV6-2 or TRBV6-3 to TRBJ2-1; TRBD2 aligns across 10 bases. Germline lookup yields CDR1 MNHEY and CDR2 SVGEGT. After removal of 0 bases from V and 10 bases from J, the junction contained 6 bases not matched to a gene. This CDR3 comprises 15 residues. CDR3 in DNA: TGTGCCAGCAGTTACTCCAGCGGGGGGGCCCAAGAGCAGTTCTTC. The encoded protein is CASSYSSGGAQEQFF.

Many counts were recorded for this clonotype. This chain links TRBV12-3 or TRBV12-4 with TRBJ1-6; tentative D call: TRBD1 (6 bases). Trimming stripped 8 bases from V and 7 bases from J, with 12 bases between. The CDR3 extends over 13 amino acids. The CDR3 region is CASGTGNNSPLHF. The CDR3 DNA reads as TGTGCCAGCGGTACAGGGAACAATTCACCCCTCCACTTT.

A few counts support this clonotype. This rearrangement joins TRBV7-2 to TRBJ2-5; no clear D. The CDR3 runs to 13 residues. V was clipped by 5 bases and J by 5 bases, with 12 bases between them. Germline CDR1 is SGHTA and CDR2 is FQGNSA. In DNA form, the CDR3 reads TGTGCCAGCAGCGCCTACGGCCGGGAGACCCAGTACTTC. It encodes CASSAYGRETQYF.

The count of this clonotype is one. V and J are TRBV6-5 and TRBJ2-7, with 10 bases lining up with TRBD2. The CDR3 runs 14 residues. CDR1 is MNHEY and CDR2 is SVGAGI in the germline V gene. Trimming took 7 bases from V and 7 from J; bases not matched to a gene: 10. In DNA form, the CDR3 reads TGTGCCAGCATGACAAGCGGGGGGGCCGGGGAGCAGTACTTC. This encodes CASMTSGGAGEQYF.

This clonotype occurred many times. The chain couples TRBV3-1 to TRBJ2-1; D might be TRBD2 (6 bases). Germline CDR1 reads LGHDT; CDR2 reads YNNKEL (reference sequence). The V and J ends lost 4 bases and 12 bases respectively, with 13 bases between them. The CDR3 covers 12 residues. This CDR3 is CASSLRLGGQFF. In DNA form, the CDR3 reads TGTGCCAGCAGCCTTCGACTAGGCGGGCAGTTCTTC.

V gene TRBV6-6 combines with J gene TRBJ2-4, with TRBD1 identical over 12 bases. Germline V lookup: CDR1 MNHNY, CDR2 SVGAGI (reference sequence). The length of the CDR3 is 17 residues. J lost 7 bases, V lost 3 bases, and 10 bases had no gene match. DNA of the CDR3: TGTGCCAGCAGTTATACACCGGGACAGGGGGCAGGGAACATTCAGTACTTC. Its protein is CASSYTPGQGAGNIQYF.

The rearrangement links TRBV14 to TRBJ1-1; unclear D gene. Trimming cost V 2 bases and J 8 bases, with 12 bases left between them. CDR3 length: 13 amino acids. Germline V CDR1 and CDR2: SGHDN, FVKESK. The CDR3 region is CASSQTTGVEAFF. CDR3 sequence (DNA): TGTGCCAGCAGCCAAACAACGGGAGTCGAAGCTTTCTTT.

The rearrangement uses TRBV7-9 and TRBJ2-1; 8 nucleotides line up with TRBD2. Germline-derived CDR1 and CDR2 are SEHNR and FQNEAQ (reference sequence). Germline trimming cut 1 base from V and 5 bases from J; bases unmatched to any gene: 10. CDR3 size: 17 residues. CDR3 loop: CASSLGRGGGRDNEQFF. DNA for the CDR3: TGTGCCAGCAGCTTAGGGAGGGGCGGGGGGCGAGACAATGAGCAGTTCTTC.

This clonotype has ten or more counts. This chain links TRBV20-1 with TRBJ1-5, with a tentative D call TRBD1 (5 bases). Germline V gene sequence: CDR1 DFQATT, CDR2 SNEGSKA (reference sequence). Trimming cost V 0 bases and J 7 bases, with 13 bases left between them. The CDR3 is 14 residues long. CDR3 DNA sequence: TGCAGTGCTAGAGATCCCAGGGAAGACCAGCCCCAGCATTTT. It codes for CSARDPREDQPQHF.

This clonotype was counted only a few times. The gene calls are TRBV4-3 and TRBJ2-2; 7 nucleotides align to TRBD2. Per the germline V gene, CDR1 is LGHNA and CDR2 is YSLEER. Trimming cost V 1 base and J 7 bases; bases outside gene matches: 9. This CDR3 spans 16 amino acids. This CDR3 reads CASSQGGLKRGGELFF. In DNA, the CDR3 is TGCGCCAGCAGCCAAGGAGGTCTCAAGCGGGGCGGGGAGCTGTTTTTT.

This clonotype has more than one count but fewer than ten. The V gene is TRBV15, the J gene TRBJ1-1; D is undetermined. V was clipped by 2 bases and J by 11 bases, with 15 bases between them. Germline V lookup: CDR1 LNHNV, CDR2 YYDKDF (reference sequence). The CDR3 spans 13 residues. CDR3 in amino acids: CATSRHSDATAFF. The CDR3 coding sequence is TGTGCCACCAGCAGACATAGTGACGCGACGGCTTTCTTT.

Of note for this clonotype: Possible read error: a much larger clone is one base away. CDR3 residues: CASSPDRGLIPSSYEQFF. The DNA for the CDR3 is TGTGCCAGCAGTCCAGACAGGGGGCTAATCCCTAGCTCCTACGAGCAGTTCTTC. V usage is TRBV12-3 or TRBV12-4 and J usage is TRBJ2-1; 10 bases align to TRBD1. The J segment lost 10 bases and the V segment lost 5 bases, leaving 20 bases of the junction unmatched. The CDR3 runs to 18 residues.

The genes are TRBV12-3 or TRBV12-4 and TRBJ1-5; D is possibly TRBD1 (6 bases). The ends were cut back, 3 bases at V and 2 bases at J, with 14 bases in the middle. The CDR3 runs 16 residues. The CDR3 loop reads CASSLAGTLGNQPQHF. CDR3 nucleotides: TGTGCCAGCAGTTTGGCGGGGACACTGGGCAATCAGCCCCAGCATTTT.

This clonotype was recorded a few times. V and J are TRBV20-1 and TRBJ2-3, with D tentatively TRBD2 (7 bases). The CDR3 has 14 residues. Germline CDR1 DFQATT, CDR2 SNEGSKA (reference sequence). The V end was cut by 7 bases, the J end by 5 bases, with 19 bases between. In DNA, the CDR3 is TGCAGTGTCGAGAGGGGGGGCAGGGTAGATACGCAGTATTTT. This translates into CSVERGGRVDTQYF.

This clonotype was observed a few times. J is TRBJ2-1 and V is TRBV7-8; 7 bases map to TRBD2. Trimming took 5 bases from V and 5 from J; bases not matched to a gene: 12. CDR1 SGHVS and CDR2 FQNEAQ come from the germline V gene. The CDR3 runs 16 residues. CDR3 in amino acids: CASSPKASSGNNEQFF. In DNA, the CDR3 is TGTGCCAGCAGCCCTAAGGCCTCTAGCGGCAACAATGAGCAGTTCTTC.

This chain uses TRBV6-5 with TRBJ1-5; D might be TRBD1 (5 bases). With 6 bases removed from V and 0 bases from J, the gap between germline ends came to 15 bases. The CDR3 totals 16 residues. Germline CDR1 reads MNHEY; CDR2 reads SVGAGI. CDR3: CASRPGTAYSNQPQHF. CDR3 DNA: TGTGCCAGCAGACCAGGGACCGCTTATAGCAATCAGCCCCAGCATTTT.